The rows below give T cell receptor beta chains drawn from one sample of a study of blood T cell repertoires in COVID-19. The table came from immunoSEQ multiplex PCR; TCRdb's copy has only in-frame clones and leaves some out. The data contain about 130,000 clones, 65% to 90% of them seen just once; the ten biggest clones take up about 7%. The sample was peripheral blood. The receptor source for this set is a man older than 75 with active or convalescent COVID-19. Both conserved end residues are part of each CDR3. Each record gives: V gene, J gene, D gene, clone size, CDR3 protein, CDR3 DNA. D genes are given only for firm matches. Not every row has a clone size; where given, it reads once, few, many or a size class.

>TRBV10-1|TRBJ1-6|NA|NA
CASSGRRDAGRWSRSSYNSPLHF
TGCGCCAGCAGTGGGCGTCGGGATGCGGGGCGGTGGTCAAGGAGCTCCTATAATTCACCCCTCCACTTT
>TRBV19|TRBJ2-7|TRBD1|NA
CASSIFRQGAYEQYF
TGTGCCAGTAGTATATTTCGGCAGGGGGCCTACGAGCAGTACTTC
>TRBV18|TRBJ2-3|NA|NA
CASSPQGGIDTQYF
TGTGCCAGCTCACCACAGGGCGGGATTGATACGCAGTATTTT
>TRBV6-1|TRBJ2-1|TRBD1|NA
CASSSTDRVWNEQFF
TGTGCCAGCAGTTCCACCGACAGGGTTTGGAATGAGCAGTTCTTC
>TRBV27|TRBJ1-6|TRBD1|NA
CASSPGGSYNSPLHF
TGTGCCAGCAGCCCAGGGGGCTCCTATAATTCACCCCTCCACTTT
>TRBV3-1/TRBV3-2|TRBJ2-1|NA|NA
CASSQEQFLASYNEQFF
TGTGCCAGCAGCCAAGAACAGTTCCTAGCGAGCTACAATGAGCAGTTCTTC
>TRBV15|TRBJ1-1|NA|NA
CATSRVQEGFDTEAFF
TGTGCCACCAGCAGAGTCCAGGAGGGGTTTGACACTGAAGCTTTCTTT
>TRBV6-5|TRBJ2-5|NA|NA
CASKDRAKETQYF
TGTGCCAGCAAGGACAGAGCTAAAGAGACCCAGTACTTC
>TRBV2|TRBJ2-6|NA|NA
CASKGQRGANVLTF
TGTGCCAGCAAGGGGCAGCGAGGGGCCAACGTCCTGACTTTC
>TRBV10-3|TRBJ2-7|NA|NA
CAIRSQGSSYEQYF
TGTGCCATCAGGTCACAGGGTTCTTCCTACGAGCAGTACTTC
>TRBV11-3|TRBJ2-7|TRBD1|NA
CASSSGTGMTYEQYF
TGTGCCAGCAGCTCAGGGACAGGAATGACCTACGAGCAGTACTTC
>TRBV6-5|TRBJ1-5|TRBD1|NA
CASSTGGGGNQPQHF
TGTGCCAGCAGTACAGGGGGCGGGGGCAATCAGCCCCAGCATTTT
>TRBV16|TRBJ2-7|TRBD1|few
CASSQRGTGGSSYEQYF
TGTGCCAGCAGCCAAAGGGGGACAGGGGGAAGCTCCTACGAGCAGTACTTC
>TRBV3-1/TRBV3-2|TRBJ1-1|TRBD1|NA
CASSQGQGDFF
TGTGCCAGCAGCCAAGGACAGGGCGATTTCTTT
>TRBV10-3|TRBJ1-5|NA|NA
CAISESVVRNQPQHF
TGTGCCATCAGTGAGTCGGTAGTTCGGAATCAGCCCCAGCATTTT
>TRBV19|TRBJ2-4|NA|NA
CASSITGSQNIQYF
TGTGCCAGTAGTATCACCGGGAGCCAAAACATTCAGTACTTC
>TRBV7-9|TRBJ2-6|TRBD2|NA
CASSFLRDYLSGANVLTF
TGTGCCAGCAGCTTTCTCCGGGACTACCTCTCTGGGGCCAACGTCCTGACTTTC
>TRBV7-6|TRBJ2-7|TRBD1|few
CASSLGDRERYEEQYF
TGTGCCAGCAGCTTGGGGGACAGGGAACGATACGAGGAGCAGTACTTC
>TRBV7-8|TRBJ1-5|NA|NA
CASSPVREQPQHF
TGTGCCAGCAGCCCGGTCCGTGAACAGCCCCAGCATTTT
>TRBV4-2|TRBJ2-3|TRBD2|NA
CASSPGTSGTDTQYF
TGTGCCAGCAGCCCCGGGACTAGCGGCACAGATACGCAGTATTTT
>TRBV6-7|TRBJ1-1|TRBD1|NA
CASGKQGVEVIAEAFF
TGTGCCAGCGGTAAACAGGGGGTGGAGGTAATCGCTGAAGCTTTCTTT
>TRBV6-6|TRBJ2-7|NA|NA
CASSYSRTDSYEQYF
TGTGCCAGCAGTTACTCCCGGACAGATTCCTACGAGCAGTACTTC
>TRBV24-1|TRBJ2-1|TRBD1|NA
CATSETSTGGKNEQFF
TGTGCCACCAGTGAGACGTCGACAGGGGGCAAGAATGAGCAGTTCTTC
>TRBV28|TRBJ1-1|NA|once
CASSPQGIGTEAFF
TGTGCCAGCAGTCCGCAGGGGATTGGTACTGAAGCTTTCTTT
>TRBV4-1|TRBJ2-7|NA|NA
CASSLARGPYEQYF
TGCGCCAGCAGCCTCGCCAGGGGACCCTACGAGCAGTACTTC
>TRBV10-3|TRBJ2-7|NA|NA
CAISGGYEQYF
TGTGCCATCAGCGGCGGCTACGAGCAGTACTTC
>TRBV7-3|TRBJ2-1|TRBD1|NA
CASSRQGASYNEQFF
TGTGCCAGCAGTCGACAGGGGGCTTCCTACAATGAGCAGTTCTTC
>TRBV20-1|TRBJ1-2|NA|NA
CSAPMGGGYTF
TGCAGTGCGCCGATGGGGGGAGGCTACACCTTC
>TRBV25-1|TRBJ1-1|TRBD1|NA
CASSTKRGRVSTEAFF
TGTGCCAGCAGCACAAAGAGGGGGCGAGTGAGCACTGAAGCTTTCTTT
>TRBV6-5|TRBJ2-1|TRBD2|NA
CASSSSSGGNEQFF
TGTGCCAGCAGTTCCTCTAGCGGGGGCAATGAGCAGTTCTTC
>TRBV18|TRBJ1-5|NA|few
CASSRRGSEQPQHF
TGTGCCAGCTCACGCAGAGGGTCCGAACAGCCCCAGCATTTT
>TRBV10-3|TRBJ2-5|TRBD2|NA
CAIKGAGGETQYF
TGTGCCATCAAGGGAGCGGGAGGAGAGACCCAGTACTTC
>TRBV5-1|TRBJ2-3|NA|few
CASSSRGSRYTDTQYF
TGCGCCAGCAGCTCCAGGGGCAGCCGTTACACAGATACGCAGTATTTT
>TRBV29-1|TRBJ1-1|NA|NA
CSVGERANTEAFF
TGCAGCGTTGGCGAGAGGGCGAACACTGAAGCTTTCTTT
>TRBV6-5|TRBJ1-6|TRBD1|NA
CASSRAWTGHSPLHF
TGTGCCAGCAGCCGGGCCTGGACAGGCCATTCACCCCTCCACTTT
>TRBV6-1|TRBJ1-6|NA|NA
CASSEVVRDNLHF
TGTGCCAGCAGTGAAGTCGTCCGGGACAATCTCCACTTT
>TRBV6-5|TRBJ1-5|NA|NA
CASSYSGGRQPQHF
TGTGCCAGCAGTTACTCCGGGGGAAGACAGCCCCAGCATTTT
>TRBV5-1|TRBJ1-2|NA|NA
CASSLPRGSGDGYTF
TGCGCCAGCAGTTTGCCTCGAGGGTCGGGCGATGGCTACACCTTC
>TRBV7-2|TRBJ1-2|NA|NA
CASSPRITVQGGYTF
TGTGCCAGCAGCCCAAGAATCACGGTGCAGGGTGGCTACACCTTC
>TRBV24-1|TRBJ2-5|TRBD1|NA
CATSGGQGFGETQYF
TGTGCCACCAGTGGGGGACAGGGGTTCGGTGAGACCCAGTACTTC
>TRBV6-2/TRBV6-3|TRBJ2-2|TRBD2|NA
CASSRLGSGRTNTGELFF
TGTGCCAGCAGCCGCCTAGGGAGCGGGAGAACCAACACCGGGGAGCTGTTTTTT
>TRBV18|TRBJ1-6|NA|NA
CASSRGQQDSPLHF
TGTGCCAGCTCACGTGGGCAACAGGATTCACCCCTCCACTTT
>TRBV5-5|TRBJ2-1|TRBD1|few
CASSQTTGTGLAEQFF
TGTGCCAGCAGCCAAACAACCGGGACAGGCCTTGCTGAGCAGTTCTTC
>TRBV23-1|TRBJ2-7|TRBD1|NA
CASSHSSPPHWGTEVNYEQYF
TGCGCCAGCAGTCACTCGTCTCCACCCCACTGGGGGACAGAAGTAAACTACGAGCAGTACTTC
>TRBV14|TRBJ1-6|TRBD1|NA
CASSQTGYYSPLHF
TGTGCCAGCAGCCAGACAGGGTATTATTCACCCCTCCACTTT
>TRBV7-9|TRBJ1-5|NA|NA
CASSRSGGSNQPQHF
TGTGCCAGCTCGAGGTCCGGGGGTAGCAATCAGCCCCAGCATTTT